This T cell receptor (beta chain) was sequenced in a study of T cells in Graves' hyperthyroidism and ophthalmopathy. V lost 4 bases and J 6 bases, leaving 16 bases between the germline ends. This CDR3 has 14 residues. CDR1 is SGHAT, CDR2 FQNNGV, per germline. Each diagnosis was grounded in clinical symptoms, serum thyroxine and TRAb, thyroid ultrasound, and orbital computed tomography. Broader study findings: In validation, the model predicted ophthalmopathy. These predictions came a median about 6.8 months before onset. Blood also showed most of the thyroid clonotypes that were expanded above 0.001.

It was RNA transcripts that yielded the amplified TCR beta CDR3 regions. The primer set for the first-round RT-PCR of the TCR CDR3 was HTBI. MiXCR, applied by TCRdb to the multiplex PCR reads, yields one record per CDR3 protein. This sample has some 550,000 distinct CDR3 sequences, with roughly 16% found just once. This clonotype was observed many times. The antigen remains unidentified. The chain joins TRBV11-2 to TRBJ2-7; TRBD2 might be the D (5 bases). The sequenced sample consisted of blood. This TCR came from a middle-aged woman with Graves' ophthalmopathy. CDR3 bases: TGTGCCAGCAGCTCTACTCAACTAGACCTCGAGCAGTACTTC. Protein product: CASSSTQLDLEQYF. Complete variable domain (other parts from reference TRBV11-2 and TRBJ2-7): EAGVAQSPRYKIIEKRQSVAFWCNPISGHATLYWYQQILGQGPKLLIQFQNNGVVDDSQLPKDRFSAERLKGVDSTLKIQPAKLEDSAVYLCASSSTQLDLEQYFGPGTRLTVT.